The 12 T cell receptor beta chains reported below all come from one sample, sequenced in a study of shared clonotypes between healthy human individuals. Only in-frame clones appear in the TCRdb table, and some are missing; sequencing was by immunoSEQ multiplex PCR. Here the sample spans roughly 2.2 million clones, 92% being singletons. The sample consisted of naive CD4+ T cells from PBMCs. Described subset: CD45RA+ positively selected. The receptors were gathered from a man between 18 and 35 years old in good health. Some clones in this sample may be carry-over from other donors' samples.

V and J are TRBV4-2 and TRBJ2-1, with 14 bases matching TRBD2. In germline, CDR1 is LGHNA, CDR2 YNFKEQ. V gave up 4 bases and J gave up 8 bases; unmatched junction bases: 7. The CDR3 covers 16 residues. The CDR3, as DNA: TGTGCCAGCAGCCGGACCGGGACTAGCGGGAGTTATGAGCAGTTCTTC. This codes for CASSRTGTSGSYEQFF.

V usage is TRBV9 and J usage is TRBJ2-5, with 15 bases aligning to TRBD2. The germline gives CDR1 SGDLS, CDR2 YYNGEE. The CDR3 has 20 residues. J gave up 1 base and V 4 bases, and 14 bases lay outside the gene matches. DNA of the CDR3: TGTGCCAGCAGCACCCCCGCTTGGACTAGCGGGAGGGGGGGCCAAGAGACCCAGTACTTC. Translation gives CASSTPAWTSGRGGQETQYF.

On this clone itself: Other DNA sequences in this sample translate to the same CDR3. The V call is TRBV29-1, the J call TRBJ1-4; D remains unclear. CDR1 is SQVTM and CDR2 is ANQGSEA in the germline V gene. V was pared by 4 bases and J by 7 bases, with 10 bases between. The CDR3 runs to 12 residues. The DNA for the CDR3 is TGCAGCGTTGGGGGTGGAGCTGAAAAACTGTTTTTT. As protein: CSVGGGAEKLFF. Variable domain in full (rest from reference TRBV29-1 and TRBJ1-4): SAVISQKPSRDICQRGTSLTIQCQVDSQVTMMFWYRQQPGQSLTLIATANQGSEATYESGFVIDKFPISRPNLTFSTLTVSNMSPEDSSIYLCSVGGGAEKLFFGSGTQLSVL.

This chain joins TRBV13 and TRBJ2-4; 7 bases fit TRBD2. The germline V gene has CDR1 PRHDT and CDR2 FYEKMQ (reference sequence). This CDR3 has 16 amino acids. The V segment lost 5 bases and the J segment 0 bases; nucleotides outside the gene matches: 7. The CDR3 coding sequence is TGTGCCAGCAGCCAGGGAGGGCCGATAGCCAAAAACATTCAGTACTTC. Its translation is CASSQGGPIAKNIQYF. Using reference TRBV13 and TRBJ2-4 for the parts outside the CDR3, the full variable domain is AAGVIQSPRHLIKEKRETATLKCYPIPRHDTVYWYQQGPGQDPQFLISFYEKMQSDKGSIPDRFSAQQFSDYHSELNMSSLELGDSALYFCASSQGGPIAKNIQYFGAGTRLSVL.

This clone appeared once. The CDR3 coding sequence is TGTGCCAGCAGTTTAAGTTCCCCTAGCACAGATACGCAGTATTTT. This encodes CASSLSSPSTDTQYF. The chain links TRBV27 to TRBJ2-3; D unresolved. The germline V and J ends were trimmed by 2 bases and 0 bases, with 9 bases remaining between them. The germline V gene has CDR1 MNHEY and CDR2 SMNVEV (reference sequence). This CDR3 comprises 15 residues.

This clone has just one count. The chain links TRBV27 to TRBJ2-2; 7 bases line up with TRBD1. This CDR3 has 14 amino acids. Germline CDR1 reads MNHEY; CDR2 reads SMNVEV (reference sequence). J gave up 7 bases and V 2 bases, and 4 bases lay outside the gene matches. CDR3 coding DNA: TGTGCCAGCAGTTTAGACAGGGTGGGCGGGGAGCTGTTTTTT. It translates to CASSLDRVGGELFF.

The rearrangement joins TRBV2 to TRBJ2-3; TRBD2 matches 11 bases. With V trimmed by 8 bases and J by 9 bases, 10 bases remained unmatched. The length of the CDR3 is 14 residues. The germline V gene has CDR1 SNHLY and CDR2 FYNNEI. CDR3 in amino acids: CASQPVAGGTTQYF. DNA of the CDR3: TGTGCCAGCCAACCGGTAGCGGGAGGGACGACGCAGTATTTT.

To note about this clone: The same CDR3 is also encoded by other DNA sequences in this sample. The chain joins TRBV7-9 to TRBJ1-2; D is ambiguous. The CDR3 runs to 14 residues. CDR1 is SEHNR, CDR2 FQNEAQ, per germline (reference sequence). V was shortened by 1 base and J by 2 bases, with 8 bases between the two germline ends. DNA for the CDR3: TGTGCCAGCAGCTTAGGCGAGGGAAACTATGGCTACACCTTC. This sequence encodes CASSLGEGNYGYTF. Using reference TRBV7-9 and TRBJ1-2 for the parts outside the CDR3, the full variable domain is DTGVSQNPRHKITKRGQNVTFRCDPISEHNRLYWYRQTLGQGPEFLTYFQNEAQLEKSRLLSDRFSAERPKGSFSTLEIQRTEQGDSAMYLCASSLGEGNYGYTFGSGTRLTVV.

J is TRBJ2-1 and V is TRBV29-1, with 10 bases aligning to TRBD1. The trim removed 7 bases at V and 6 bases at J, leaving 0 bases unmatched. Germline values: CDR1 SQVTM, CDR2 ANQGSEA. The CDR3 totals 11 residues. CDR3 protein: CSGTGGNEQFF. In DNA, the CDR3 is TGCAGCGGGACAGGGGGCAATGAGCAGTTCTTC.

The chain carries TRBV7-2 and TRBJ2-6, with D unclear. Trimming took off 6 bases at V and 1 base at J, with 10 bases between the two ends. The CDR3 runs to 15 residues. CDR1 and CDR2 from the germline V gene are SGHTA and FQGNSA. In DNA, the CDR3 is TGTGCCAGCAGGCCCCCCTCATCTGGGGCCAACGTCCTGACTTTC. Translated, it gives CASRPPSSGANVLTF.

V is TRBV28 and J is TRBJ2-1; TRBD2 agrees at 7 bases. The CDR3 has 12 residues. The germline CDR1 and CDR2 sequences are MDHEN and SYDVKM. The ends lost 3 bases at V and 7 bases at J; junction bases unmatched: 0. The CDR3 DNA follows: TGTGCCAGCAGTTTGGGACTAAATGAGCAGTTCTTC. It yields the protein CASSLGLNEQFF.

The V call is TRBV5-8, the J call TRBJ1-2; D unclear. The V gene lost 4 bases and the J gene lost 7 bases, with 20 bases spanning the gap. CDR1 is SGHTS and CDR2 is YDEGEE in the germline V gene. The CDR3 contains 15 residues. The CDR3 bases are TGTGCCAGCAGCATTTATGGAGGGCCGACCCCTGGCTACACCTTC. Translating gives CASSIYGGPTPGYTF.